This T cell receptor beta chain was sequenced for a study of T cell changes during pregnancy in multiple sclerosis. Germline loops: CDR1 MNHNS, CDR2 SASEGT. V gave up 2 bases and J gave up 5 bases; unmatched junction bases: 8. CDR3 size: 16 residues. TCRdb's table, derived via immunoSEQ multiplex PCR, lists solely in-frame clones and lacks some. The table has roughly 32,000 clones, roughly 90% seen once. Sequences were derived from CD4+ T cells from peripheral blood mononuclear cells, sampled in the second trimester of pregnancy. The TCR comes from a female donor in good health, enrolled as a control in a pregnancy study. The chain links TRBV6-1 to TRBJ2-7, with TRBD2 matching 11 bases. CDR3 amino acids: CASSEPPLAGGNEQYF. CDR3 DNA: TGTGCCAGCAGTGAACCCCCGCTAGCGGGAGGTAACGAGCAGTACTTC.